This T cell receptor (beta chain) was obtained from a study of blood T cell repertoires in COVID-19. Study-wide background: Donors in the United States, Italy and Spain gave samples during acute or convalescent COVID-19.

V was clipped by 3 bases and J by 1 base, with 13 bases between them. The CDR3 sequence is 15 residues long. Germline CDR1 is SGHRS and CDR2 is YFSETQ. The repertoire was sequenced with immunoSEQ multiplex PCR; TCRdb's copy has only in-frame clones and lacks some. The table has over 150,000 clones, around 86% seen once; the top ten hold over 7.5%. The origin of this receptor is a man aged 45-60 years with active or convalescent COVID-19. The sequenced sample consisted of peripheral blood. V gene TRBV5-1 combines with J gene TRBJ1-1; D uncertain. In DNA, the CDR3 is TGCGCCAGCAGCTCCTCGGGTGCGGGGAACACTGAAGCTTTCTTT. Protein: CASSSSGAGNTEAFF.